This TCR beta chain comes out of a study of T-cell memory formation after mild COVID-19. Points from the study as a whole: Day 15 to 85 contracting clones showed balanced CD4/CD8; day 15 to 37 expanders favored CD4+.

CDR1 SNHLY and CDR2 FYNNEI come from the germline V gene. The V and J ends lost 7 bases and 1 base respectively, with 13 bases between them. The CDR3 has 15 residues. TCRdb redid the calling of the 5' RACE reads with MiXCR, one entry per CDR3 protein. The data contain 250,000 to 300,000 distinct CDR3 sequences, roughly 16% of them singletons. A few counts support this clonotype. Its specificity is unknown. The clonotype originates from a man aged 18 to 30 who had mild COVID-19 (a few samples of this study predate the infection). Cell type and time point are not known. Sequencing input: PBMCs or a T cell subset sorted from them (not recorded which). V usage is TRBV2 and J usage is TRBJ2-2; D not resolved. CDR3 region: CASTSSRLNTGELFF. In nucleotides, the CDR3 is TGTGCCAGCACCAGCAGTAGGTTGAACACCGGGGAGCTGTTTTTT.